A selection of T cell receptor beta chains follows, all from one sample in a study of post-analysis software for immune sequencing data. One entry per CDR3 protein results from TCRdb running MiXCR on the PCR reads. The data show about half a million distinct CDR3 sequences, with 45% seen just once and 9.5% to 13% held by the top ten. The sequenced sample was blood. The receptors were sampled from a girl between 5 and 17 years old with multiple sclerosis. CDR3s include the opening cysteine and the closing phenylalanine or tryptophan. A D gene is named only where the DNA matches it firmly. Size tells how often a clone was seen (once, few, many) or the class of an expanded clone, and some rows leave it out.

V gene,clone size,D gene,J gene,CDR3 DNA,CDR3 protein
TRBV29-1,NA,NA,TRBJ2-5,TGCAGCGTTGTCGTCGGGACGGTCCAAGAGACCCAGTACTTC,CSVVVGTVQETQYF
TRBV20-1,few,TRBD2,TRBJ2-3,TGCAGTGCTAACCCTGGACTAGCGGGAGGACCATCGCAGTATTTT,CSANPGLAGGPSQYF
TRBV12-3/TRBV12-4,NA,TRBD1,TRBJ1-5,TGTGCCAGCAGTTTAACAGGGGGCGCTCTTCAGCCCCAGCATTTT,CASSLTGGALQPQHF
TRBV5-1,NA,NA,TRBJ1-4,TGCGCCAGCAGCTTCGGTGGGGATGAAAAACTGTTTTTT,CASSFGGDEKLFF
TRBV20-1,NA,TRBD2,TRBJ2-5,TGCAGTGCCACGACTAGCGGAAATGAGCAGTACTTC,CSATTSGNEQYF
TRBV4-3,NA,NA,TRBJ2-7,TGCGCCAGCAGCCAGTACGGCTGGGTCTACGAGCAGTACTTC,CASSQYGWVYEQYF
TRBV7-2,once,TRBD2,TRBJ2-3,TGTGCCAGCAGCTTAGAGACTAGCGGGGGGACAGATACGCAGTATTTT,CASSLETSGGTDTQYF
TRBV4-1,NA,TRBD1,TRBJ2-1,TGCGCCAGCAGCCAGGGTGGTGCCGGGACAGGGGCCTTGGATGAGCAGTTCTTC,CASSQGGAGTGALDEQFF
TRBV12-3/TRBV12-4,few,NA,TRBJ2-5,TGTGCCAGCAGCCTTTACAAAGAGACCCAGTACTTC,CASSLYKETQYF
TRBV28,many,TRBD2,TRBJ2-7,TGTGCCAGCCGAATGGCGGGAGAGACCCCCTACGAGCAGTACTTC,CASRMAGETPYEQYF
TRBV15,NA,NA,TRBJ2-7,TGTGCCACCAGGAAAGCAGGGGAAGGCGAGCAGTACTTC,CATRKAGEGEQYF
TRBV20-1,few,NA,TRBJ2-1,TGCAGCGTTAGCTTCAACAATGAGCAGTTCTTC,CSVSFNNEQFF
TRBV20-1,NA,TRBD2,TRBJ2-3,TGCAGTGCTAGAGGAGCAAGCGGGAGGGAAAATACGCAGTATTTT,CSARGASGRENTQYF
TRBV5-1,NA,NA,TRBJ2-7,TGCGCCAGCAGCCCAAATAGGGGCGACAATGAGCAGTACTTC,CASSPNRGDNEQYF
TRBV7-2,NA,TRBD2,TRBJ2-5,TGTGCCAGCAGCCCTAGCGGGGAAGAGACCCAGTACTTC,CASSPSGEETQYF
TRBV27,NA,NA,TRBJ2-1,TGTGCCAGCCGGGATTGGATTGTGGAGAAGGGCTCCTACAATGAGCAGTTCTTC,CASRDWIVEKGSYNEQFF
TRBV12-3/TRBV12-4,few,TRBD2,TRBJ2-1,TGTGCCAGCAGTCAGGACAGCCCCGGACTAGCGGCCCCTTCGTTCTTC,CASSQDSPGLAAPSFF
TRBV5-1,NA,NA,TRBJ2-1,TGCGCCAGCACACAGGGATATTCCTACAATGAGCAGTTCTTC,CASTQGYSYNEQFF
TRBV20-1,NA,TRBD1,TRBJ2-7,TGCAGTGTTCGCGAAACCGGGACAGGGGGCTTCGAGCAGTACTTC,CSVRETGTGGFEQYF
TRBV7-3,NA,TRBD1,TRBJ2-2,TGTGCCAGCAGCTTAACGCACGGCGGGACAGGGAGCTCCGGGGAGCTGTTTTTT,CASSLTHGGTGSSGELFF
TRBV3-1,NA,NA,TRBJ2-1,TGTGCCAGCAGCCAAGACAAGATAAATGAGCAGTTCTTC,CASSQDKINEQFF
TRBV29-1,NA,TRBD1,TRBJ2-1,TGCAGCGCCACACAGGGGGATGAGCAGTTCTTC,CSATQGDEQFF
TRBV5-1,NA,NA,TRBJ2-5,TGCGCCAGCAGCATTTCAGCGCACGAGGGACAGTACTTC,CASSISAHEGQYF
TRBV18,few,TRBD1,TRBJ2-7,TGTGCCAGCTCACCACCCGCAGGGGGCTCCTACGAGCAGTACTTC,CASSPPAGGSYEQYF
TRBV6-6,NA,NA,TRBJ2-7,TGTGCCAGCAGTTACTCCGGCAGCTCCTACGGGCAGTACTTC,CASSYSGSSYGQYF
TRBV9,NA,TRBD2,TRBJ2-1,TGTGCCAGCAGCGTAGGGGCCAGCGGGAGGGCCGGAACCTACAATGAGCAGTTCTTC,CASSVGASGRAGTYNEQFF
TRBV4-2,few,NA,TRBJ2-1,TGTGCCAGCAGCCAAGTGACTAATGATGAGCAGTTCTTC,CASSQVTNDEQFF
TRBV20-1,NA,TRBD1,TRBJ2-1,TGCAGTGTAACAGGGGCCTACAATGAGCAGTTCTTC,CSVTGAYNEQFF
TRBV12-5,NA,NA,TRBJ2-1,TGTGCTAGTGGTTTGGACCCCCGACAGGCGATGTACAATGAGCAGTTCTTC,CASGLDPRQAMYNEQFF
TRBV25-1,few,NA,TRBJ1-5,TGTGCCAGCAGTGTAGGAAGCAATCAGCCCCAGCATTTT,CASSVGSNQPQHF
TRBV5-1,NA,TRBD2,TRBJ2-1,TGCGCCAGCAGCTTAGGCGGGAGGCCAACCTACAATGAGCAGTTCTTC,CASSLGGRPTYNEQFF